The 30 T cell receptor beta chains presented below share a single source sample, sequenced in a study of T-cell memory formation after mild COVID-19. TCRdb re-derived calls from the 5' RACE reads in MiXCR, one entry per CDR3 protein. The table has approximately 570,000 distinct CDR3 sequences, about a sixth seen once. Sequencing was done on a sample of PBMCs or a T cell subset sorted from them (not recorded which). The receptors here all came from an adult woman who had mild COVID-19 (a few samples of this study predate the infection). Cell type and time point are not known.

A few counts support this clonotype. The gene calls are TRBV2 and TRBJ2-1, with D tentatively TRBD1 or TRBD2 (5 bases each). Germline V lookup: CDR1 SNHLY, CDR2 FYNNEI. Trimming pared 4 bases from V and 7 bases from J, leaving 17 bases between. The CDR3 is made up of 15 amino acids. The CDR3 region is CASSGGSARWNEQFF. The CDR3 bases are TGTGCCAGCAGTGGGGGGAGTGCCAGATGGAATGAGCAGTTCTTC.

The chain has TRBV19 and TRBJ2-1; 14 bases are shared with TRBD2. J gave up 5 bases and V 7 bases, and 7 bases lay outside the gene matches. Germline V lookup: CDR1 LNHDA, CDR2 SQIVND (reference sequence). This CDR3 spans 16 amino acids. CDR3 region: CASTPGTSGRNNEQFF. In DNA form, the CDR3 reads TGTGCCAGTACCCCAGGGACTAGCGGGAGAAACAATGAGCAGTTCTTC.

This clonotype was observed a few times. CDR3 in DNA: TGTGCCAGCAGCCAAGATGAGACAGGGAGGATCTACGAGCAGTACTTC. Its translation is CASSQDETGRIYEQYF. The chain combines TRBV14 with TRBJ2-7, with a possible D match to TRBD1 (7 bases). The CDR3 is 16 amino acids. Trimming took 0 bases from V and 3 from J, leaving 15 bases between them. CDR1 SGHDN and CDR2 FVKESK come from the germline V gene.

This clonotype appeared many times. V gene TRBV4-2 combines with J gene TRBJ2-5; 8 nucleotides agree with TRBD2. Germline V CDR1 and CDR2: LGHNA, YNFKEQ. V gave up 0 bases and J gave up 4 bases; unmatched junction bases: 10. This CDR3 is 17 amino acids long. CDR3 nucleotides: TGTGCCAGCAGCCAAGATGTGGCGGGACTAGGCCGAGAGACCCAGTACTTC. Translating it yields CASSQDVAGLGRETQYF.

CDR3 residues: CSVRSGEHTEAFF. In nucleotides, the CDR3 is TGCAGCGTGAGGTCAGGGGAACACACTGAAGCTTTCTTT. V usage is TRBV29-1 and J usage is TRBJ1-1, with D perhaps TRBD1 (6 bases). CDR1 and CDR2 from the germline V gene are SQVTM and ANQGSEA. The ends were cut back, 6 bases at V and 3 bases at J, with 14 bases in the middle. The CDR3 consists of 13 residues.

This clonotype was counted between two and nine times. The rearrangement links TRBV4-3 to TRBJ2-1; TRBD2 matches 10 bases. Trimming took 5 bases from V and 4 from J; bases not matched to a gene: 8. CDR3 length: 16 residues. From germline, CDR1 is LGHNA and CDR2 YSLEER. The CDR3 DNA sequence: TGCGCCAGCAGCAACCTAGCGGGAGCCCCGTACAATGAGCAGTTCTTC. This gives the protein CASSNLAGAPYNEQFF.

V usage is TRBV4-1 and J usage is TRBJ2-3; tentatively, D is TRBD2 (5 bases). CDR3 length: 16 residues. The V and J ends lost 1 base and 0 bases respectively, with 11 bases between them. Germline values: CDR1 MGHRA, CDR2 YSYEKL. The CDR3 sequence is CASSQVRESSTDTQYF. CDR3 coding DNA: TGCGCCAGCAGCCAAGTACGGGAATCTAGCACAGATACGCAGTATTTT.

This clonotype was detected only a few times. The chain carries TRBV3-1 and TRBJ2-7; D gene unclear. The CDR3 totals 14 residues. Germline V gene data show CDR1 as LGHDT and CDR2 as YNNKEL (reference sequence). Trimming removed 4 bases from V and 3 bases from J, with 13 bases in between. The CDR3 loop is CASSLGARDYEQYF. The DNA for the CDR3 is TGTGCCAGCAGCCTAGGAGCTAGAGACTACGAGCAGTACTTC.

This clonotype has more than one count but fewer than ten. The CDR3: CASSLLEASGYYADEQFF. In nucleotides, the CDR3 is TGTGCCAGCAGCTTACTGGAGGCTAGCGGGTATTATGCGGATGAGCAGTTCTTC. This rearrangement joins TRBV7-9 to TRBJ2-1; 8 bases are shared with TRBD2. J was trimmed by 8 bases and V by 2 bases; bases with no gene match: 17. The CDR3 runs 18 residues. The germline gives CDR1 SEHNR, CDR2 FQNEAQ (reference sequence). Complete variable domain (other parts from reference TRBV7-9 and TRBJ2-1): DTGVSQNPRHKITKRGQNVTFRCDPISEHNRLYWYRQTLGQGPEFLTYFQNEAQLEKSRLLSDRFSAERPKGSFSTLEIQRTEQGDSAMYLCASSLLEASGYYADEQFFGPGTRLTVL.

V is TRBV19 and J is TRBJ1-1; no definite D call. CDR3 size: 13 residues. Trimming took off 3 bases at V and 4 bases at J, with 9 bases between the two ends. Germline CDR1 LNHDA, CDR2 SQIVND (reference sequence). CDR3 protein: CASSIEQATEAFF. CDR3 nucleotide sequence: TGTGCCAGTAGTATTGAGCAGGCCACTGAAGCTTTCTTT.

J is TRBJ1-1 and V is TRBV18, with D maybe TRBD1 (5 bases). The length of the CDR3 is 12 residues. The germline gives CDR1 KGHSH, CDR2 LQKENI. Deletions cut 2 bases from V and 6 bases from J, with 7 bases between. CDR3 sequence reads: CASSPGTAEAFF. The DNA of the CDR3 is TGTGCCAGCTCACCAGGGACCGCTGAAGCTTTCTTT.

V gene TRBV7-9 combines with J gene TRBJ2-3; D is possibly TRBD1 (6 bases). In germline, CDR1 is SEHNR, CDR2 FQNEAQ (reference sequence). Trimming stripped 5 bases from V and 6 bases from J, with 21 bases between. The CDR3 extends over 16 amino acids. The CDR3 loop is CASSPPGPQGLDTQYF. DNA of the CDR3: TGTGCCAGCAGCCCACCGGGACCCCAGGGGTTGGATACGCAGTATTTT. Combining the CDR3 with reference TRBV7-9 and TRBJ2-3 gives the whole variable domain DTGVSQNPRHKITKRGQNVTFRCDPISEHNRLYWYRQTLGQGPEFLTYFQNEAQLEKSRLLSDRFSAERPKGSFSTLEIQRTEQGDSAMYLCASSPPGPQGLDTQYFGPGTRLTVL.

CDR3 nucleotide sequence: TGTGCCAGTAGTATTTCAGGAAATTCACCCCTCCACTTT. This encodes CASSISGNSPLHF. This chain links TRBV19 with TRBJ1-6; D uncertain. The CDR3 has 13 amino acids. The germline CDR1 and CDR2 sequences are LNHDA and SQIVND (reference sequence). V was pared by 3 bases and J by 7 bases, with 7 bases between.

The genes are TRBV20-1 and TRBJ2-2; 8 nucleotides agree with TRBD2. The ends lost 5 bases at V and 1 base at J; junction bases unmatched: 3. The CDR3 consists of 14 residues. Germline CDR1 and CDR2: DFQATT and SNEGSKA (reference sequence). This chain's CDR3 is CSAASGGNTGELFF. The DNA for the CDR3 is TGCAGTGCTGCAAGCGGGGGGAACACCGGGGAGCTGTTTTTT.

This sequence joins TRBV12-3 or TRBV12-4 and TRBJ2-7; D gene uncertain. Deletions cut 1 base from V and 5 bases from J, with 12 bases between. The CDR3 sequence is 14 residues long. CDR3 in amino acids: CASSLGWKTHEQYF. In DNA, the CDR3 is TGTGCCAGCAGTTTAGGGTGGAAAACCCACGAGCAGTACTTC.

The chain links TRBV7-9 to TRBJ1-6; TRBD1 might be the D (5 bases). This CDR3 has 15 residues. Trimming left V 5 bases short and J 9 bases short, with 17 bases between. Germline assignment: CDR1 SEHNR and CDR2 FQNEAQ (reference sequence). CDR3: CASSLGGFRISPLHF. CDR3 DNA: TGTGCCAGCAGCCTCGGGGGATTTAGAATTTCACCCCTCCACTTT.

The CDR3 DNA follows: TGTGCCAGCAGCTTAGACAGTTCAAATACGCAGTATTTT. Protein product: CASSLDSSNTQYF. The rearrangement joins TRBV7-2 to TRBJ2-3; D remains unclear. The CDR3 length is 13 residues. CDR1 and CDR2 (germline): SGHTA, FQGNSA. V lost 1 base, J lost 7 bases, and 9 bases lay in between.

The J gene is TRBJ1-1, the V gene TRBV29-1; possible D gene TRBD1, 5 bases. V gave up 4 bases and J gave up 5 bases, with 14 bases separating them. Germline V gene lookup returns CDR1 SQVTM and CDR2 ANQGSEA. The CDR3 is made up of 13 amino acids. CDR3 DNA: TGCAGCGTTGGGTGGGTCGGGGGGACTGAAGCTTTCTTT. Its protein product is CSVGWVGGTEAFF.

The chain is built from TRBV29-1 and TRBJ1-5; 7 bases agree with TRBD1. The CDR3 covers 15 residues. The germline gives CDR1 SQVTM, CDR2 ANQGSEA. Trimming removed 6 bases from V and 0 bases from J; junction bases left unmatched: 8. CDR3 in DNA: TGCAGCGTCCGGACAGGTGGGGATAGCAATCAGCCCCAGCATTTT. It translates to CSVRTGGDSNQPQHF.

This clonotype has at least ten counts. This chain links TRBV29-1 with TRBJ2-2; 9 positions match TRBD1. This CDR3 region has 14 residues. Germline loops: CDR1 SQVTM, CDR2 ANQGSEA. The V segment lost 6 bases and the J segment 3 bases; nucleotides outside the gene matches: 5. In DNA form, the CDR3 reads TGCAGCGTCCGCCGGGACAGGGACACCGGGGAGCTGTTTTTT. This sequence encodes CSVRRDRDTGELFF.

This chain uses TRBV7-9 with TRBJ2-1; a possible D gene is TRBD2 (5 bases). CDR1 is SEHNR, CDR2 FQNEAQ, per germline (reference sequence). The CDR3 consists of 14 residues. V was trimmed by 0 bases and J by 10 bases, leaving 13 bases between them. The CDR3 spells CASSLALSGIEQFF. In nucleotides, the CDR3 is TGTGCCAGCAGCTTAGCGCTTTCGGGAATCGAGCAGTTCTTC. Complete variable domain (other parts from reference TRBV7-9 and TRBJ2-1): DTGVSQNPRHKITKRGQNVTFRCDPISEHNRLYWYRQTLGQGPEFLTYFQNEAQLEKSRLLSDRFSAERPKGSFSTLEIQRTEQGDSAMYLCASSLALSGIEQFFGPGTRLTVL.

Here the CDR3 reads CQRVDSDEKLFF. The CDR3 bases are TGTCAGCGTGTGGACAGCGATGAAAAACTGTTTTTT. The rearrangement links TRBV7-4 to TRBJ1-4; the D gene is possibly TRBD1 (6 bases). This CDR3 has 12 residues. Germline assignment: CDR1 SGHVT and CDR2 SQSDAQ. Variable domain in full (rest from reference TRBV7-4 and TRBJ1-4): GAGVSQSPRYKVAKRGRDVALRCDSISGHVTLYWYRQTLGQGSEVLTYSQSDAQRDKSGRPSGRFSAERPERSVSTLKIQRTEQGDSAVYLCQRVDSDEKLFFGSGTQLSVL.

This clonotype was recorded a few times. This chain links TRBV20-1 with TRBJ1-1; no clear D gene. V shed 5 bases and J shed 1 base, with 11 bases lying between them. Germline V lookup: CDR1 DFQATT, CDR2 SNEGSKA (reference sequence). This CDR3 contains 13 residues. The CDR3 loop reads CSASPSKNTEAFF. The CDR3 region has the DNA TGCAGTGCTTCCCCCTCGAAGAACACTGAAGCTTTCTTT.

The chain couples TRBV9 to TRBJ1-5, with a weak D call TRBD1 (5 bases). This CDR3 is 15 amino acids long. The germline gives CDR1 SGDLS, CDR2 YYNGEE. The V gene lost 0 bases and the J gene lost 7 bases, with 14 bases spanning the gap. This CDR3 is CASSVDTGLGQPQHF. The CDR3 DNA reads TGTGCCAGCAGCGTAGACACAGGACTAGGACAGCCCCAGCATTTT.

The rearrangement joins TRBV12-3 or TRBV12-4 to TRBJ2-7; 9 bases map to TRBD2. The V segment lost 7 bases and the J segment 5 bases; nucleotides outside the gene matches: 6. The CDR3 length is 13 residues. In nucleotides, the CDR3 is TGTGCCAGCACGGCTAGCGGGAACCACGAGCAGTACTTC. Translation gives CASTASGNHEQYF.

Only a few counts were recorded for this clonotype. The chain couples TRBV24-1 to TRBJ1-1, with 9 nucleotides matching TRBD1. CDR1 is KGHDR, CDR2 SFDVKD, per germline. This CDR3 spans 15 amino acids. The V segment lost 2 bases and the J segment 4 bases; nucleotides outside the gene matches: 4. The CDR3 sequence is CATSDSLTGGTEAFF. The CDR3 nucleotides read TGTGCCACCAGTGATTCGCTGACAGGGGGCACTGAAGCTTTCTTT.

This clonotype occurred a few times. V gene TRBV28 combines with J gene TRBJ2-1; a weak D match, TRBD1 (6 bases). This CDR3 contains 15 residues. Germline lookup yields CDR1 MDHEN and CDR2 SYDVKM. The V and J ends lost 8 bases and 6 bases respectively, with 20 bases between them. The CDR3 sequence: CASEGVVAPLNEQFF. In DNA, the CDR3 is TGTGCCAGCGAGGGGGTGGTAGCGCCACTCAATGAGCAGTTCTTC.

J is TRBJ2-2 and V is TRBV4-2, with 8 bases fitting TRBD2. The germline gives CDR1 LGHNA, CDR2 YNFKEQ. The CDR3 loop spans 15 amino acids. Germline trimming cut 6 bases from V and 8 bases from J; bases unmatched to any gene: 11. DNA of the CDR3: TGTGCCAGCAGGCAACCGGAACTAGCGGCAGGGGAGCTGTTTTTT. Translated: CASRQPELAAGELFF.

This chain links TRBV18 with TRBJ2-3; 11 bases map to TRBD2. CDR3 length: 16 amino acids. Germline CDR1 KGHSH, CDR2 LQKENI. V shed 2 bases and J 0 bases; nucleotides not matched to a gene: 1. The CDR3: CASSPWTSGSTDTQYF. DNA of the CDR3: TGTGCCAGCTCACCATGGACTAGCGGGAGCACAGATACGCAGTATTTT.

The CDR3 sequence is CASSPLGLGEQFF. CDR3 nucleotides: TGTGCCAGCAGCCCTCTGGGGTTAGGAGAGCAGTTCTTC. This chain uses TRBV11-2 with TRBJ2-1; D remains unclear. The CDR3 has 13 amino acids. The germline V and J ends were trimmed by 5 bases and 10 bases, with 15 bases remaining between them. The germline V gene has CDR1 SGHAT and CDR2 FQNNGV.